Listed below are T cell receptor beta chains from one sample, sequenced in a study of blood T cells in healthy people across ages. TCRdb analysed the 5' RACE reads with MiXCR anew, one entry per CDR3 protein. Here the sample spans 1.5 million to 2 million distinct CDR3 sequences, more than 35% being singletons. The sequencing input was blood. These receptors all come from a human donor in good health. CDR3s include the opening cysteine and the closing phenylalanine or tryptophan. D genes are given only for firm matches. Clone size appears in some rows only: once, few, many, or a class for an expanded clone.

clone_size j_call d_call v_call cdr3_nt cdr3_aa
few TRBJ1-5 NA TRBV3-1 TGTGCCAGCAGCCGAACGGACACCAATCAGCCCCAGCATTTT CASSRTDTNQPQHF
few TRBJ2-3 NA TRBV20-1 TGCAGTGCTAGTATGGGGGAGGTCCCAGATACGCAGTATTTT CSASMGEVPDTQYF
NA TRBJ2-7 TRBD2 TRBV15 TGTGCCACCAGCACCACTAGCGGGGGTGTGACCTACGAGCAGTACTTC CATSTTSGGVTYEQYF
many TRBJ2-7 TRBD1 TRBV7-2 TGTGCCAGCAGCTCGTGGACAGGGTTGAGCGAGCAGTACTTC CASSSWTGLSEQYF
few TRBJ2-7 NA TRBV7-2 TGTGCCAGCAGCTCCCCAGTCCGGGGCTACGAGCAGTACTTC CASSSPVRGYEQYF
NA TRBJ1-1 TRBD1 TRBV20-1 TGCAGTGCGCAGGGGGCCGCTGAAGCTTTCTTT CSAQGAAEAFF
once TRBJ1-6 TRBD1 TRBV5-1 TGCGCCAGCAGCTTGAAACCGGGACAGGGGGAGAATTCACCCCTCCACTTT CASSLKPGQGENSPLHF
NA TRBJ2-7 TRBD1 TRBV3-1 TGTGCCAGCAGCCAGGAAAACTACAGGGGGTTTGGCGAGCAGTACTTC CASSQENYRGFGEQYF
many TRBJ2-6 TRBD2 TRBV29-1 TGCAGCGTTAAGCGGGACTCTGGGGCCAACGTCCTGACTTTC CSVKRDSGANVLTF
few TRBJ2-1 TRBD2 TRBV15 TGTGCCACCAGCAGACGTAGCGGGGGGACATACTCCTACAATGAGCAGTTCTTC CATSRRSGGTYSYNEQFF
NA TRBJ2-1 NA TRBV28 TGTGCCAGCAGTTTAGCGGGGTCTTCCTACGAGCAGTTCTTC CASSLAGSSYEQFF
few TRBJ1-2 TRBD1 TRBV14 TGTGCCAGCAGCAAGGACAGGGGAGATTATAGCTACACCTTC CASSKDRGDYSYTF
few TRBJ1-2 TRBD1 TRBV20-1 TGCAGTGCTAAGACAGGGTCCCGCCTTAACTATGGCTACACCTTC CSAKTGSRLNYGYTF
NA TRBJ2-1 TRBD2 TRBV20-1 TGCAGTGCTCAAGCGGGGGATACCTACAATGAGCAGTTCTTC CSAQAGDTYNEQFF
once TRBJ1-1 NA TRBV9 TGTGCCAGCAGCGTAGAAGGGGGTTCTGAAGCTTTCTTT CASSVEGGSEAFF
few TRBJ2-7 NA TRBV7-9 TGTGCCAGCAGCTCACAGGGATTTACCTACGAGCAGTACTTC CASSSQGFTYEQYF
NA TRBJ2-1 NA TRBV3-1 TGTGCCAGCAGCCAAGACATAGAGAGTCCTCCGGGGGTGAATGAGCAGTTCTTC CASSQDIESPPGVNEQFF
NA TRBJ2-3 TRBD1 TRBV27 TGTGCCAGCAGTACACCGACAGGGTATACAGATACGCAGTATTTT CASSTPTGYTDTQYF
NA TRBJ2-5 NA TRBV29-1 TGCAGCGTGGAGGGGGACCAAGAGACCCAGTACTTC CSVEGDQETQYF
NA TRBJ2-5 NA TRBV7-9 TGTGCCAGCAGCTTTGGGGGATACTTGCACGCCCAGTACTTC CASSFGGYLHAQYF
few TRBJ2-3 NA TRBV20-1 TGCGGAGGCGGGCGGGGACCCACAGATACGCAGTATTTT CGGGRGPTDTQYF
NA TRBJ2-2 NA TRBV4-3 TGCGCCAGCAGCCAAGCGCTAGCACCGAACACCGGGGAGCTGTTTTTT CASSQALAPNTGELFF
NA TRBJ2-2 NA TRBV5-1 TGCGCTTCCTTGGACGGGGTAGGCACCGGGGAGCTGTTTTTT CASLDGVGTGELFF
NA TRBJ2-3 NA TRBV25-1 TGTGCCAGCAGTGAATTATACGGACAGGGAGGGTCAGATACGCAGTATTTT CASSELYGQGGSDTQYF
NA TRBJ2-5 NA TRBV19 TGTGCCAGTAGTGACCGGGACCGGGGGCAAGAGACCCAGTACTTC CASSDRDRGQETQYF
NA TRBJ2-7 TRBD2 TRBV4-3 TGCGCCAGCAGCCAAGATGCGGCTAGCGGGGGGTTTTCCTACGAGCAGTACTTC CASSQDAASGGFSYEQYF
NA TRBJ2-3 NA TRBV2 TGTGCCAGCAGTGTTTCGATGGTCGGGCGCACAGATACGCAGTATTTT CASSVSMVGRTDTQYF
few TRBJ2-7 NA TRBV12-3/TRBV12-4 TGTGCCAGCAGTTTGACCGGGGATACGAACGAGCAGTACTTC CASSLTGDTNEQYF
NA TRBJ2-7 NA TRBV20-1 TGCAGCGCACTGAGGCGGGGAACCTACGAGCAGTACTTC CSALRRGTYEQYF